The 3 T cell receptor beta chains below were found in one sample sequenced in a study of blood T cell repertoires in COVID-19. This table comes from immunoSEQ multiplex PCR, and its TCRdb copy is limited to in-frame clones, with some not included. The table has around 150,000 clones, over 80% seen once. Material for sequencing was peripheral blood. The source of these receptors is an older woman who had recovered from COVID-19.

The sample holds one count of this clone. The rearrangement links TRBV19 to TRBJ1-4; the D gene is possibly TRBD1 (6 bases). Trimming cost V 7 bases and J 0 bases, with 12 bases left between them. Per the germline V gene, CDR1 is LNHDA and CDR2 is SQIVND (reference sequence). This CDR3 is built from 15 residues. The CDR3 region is CASTVQGATNEKLFF. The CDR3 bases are TGTGCCAGTACGGTACAGGGAGCAACTAATGAAAAACTGTTTTTT. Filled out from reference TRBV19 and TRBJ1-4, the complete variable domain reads DGGITQSPKYLFRKEGQNVTLSCEQNLNHDAMYWYRQDPGQGLRLIYYSQIVNDFQKGDIAEGYSVSREKKESFPLTVTSAQKNPTAFYLCASTVQGATNEKLFFGSGTQLSVL.

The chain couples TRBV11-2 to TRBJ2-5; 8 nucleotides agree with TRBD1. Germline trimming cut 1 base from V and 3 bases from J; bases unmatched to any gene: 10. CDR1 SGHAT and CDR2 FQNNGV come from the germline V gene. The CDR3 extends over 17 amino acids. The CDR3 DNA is TGTGCCAGCAGCTTAGGCCGGACAGGGAGGCAAAAAGAGACCCAGTACTTC. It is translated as CASSLGRTGRQKETQYF.

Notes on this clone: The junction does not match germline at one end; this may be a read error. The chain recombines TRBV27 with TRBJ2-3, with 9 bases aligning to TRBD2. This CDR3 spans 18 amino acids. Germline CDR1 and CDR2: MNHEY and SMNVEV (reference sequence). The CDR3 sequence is CASSLMRGGSEGTGTQYF. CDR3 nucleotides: TGTGCCAGCAGCTTAATGCGGGGGGGCAGTGAAGGCACAGGTACGCAGTATTTT.